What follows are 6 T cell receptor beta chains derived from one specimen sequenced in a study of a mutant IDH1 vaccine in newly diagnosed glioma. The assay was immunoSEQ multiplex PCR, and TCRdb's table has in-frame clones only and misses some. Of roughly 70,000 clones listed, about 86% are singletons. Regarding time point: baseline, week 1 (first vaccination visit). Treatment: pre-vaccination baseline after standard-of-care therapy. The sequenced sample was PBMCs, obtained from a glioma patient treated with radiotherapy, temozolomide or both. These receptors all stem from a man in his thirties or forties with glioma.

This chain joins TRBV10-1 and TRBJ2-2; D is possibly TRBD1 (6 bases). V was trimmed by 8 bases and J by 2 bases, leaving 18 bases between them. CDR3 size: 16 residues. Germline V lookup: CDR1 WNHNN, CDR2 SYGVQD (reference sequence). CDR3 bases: TGCGCCAGCTACCCCTCCGGGACACCTAACACCGGGGAGCTGTTTTTT. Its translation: CASYPSGTPNTGELFF.

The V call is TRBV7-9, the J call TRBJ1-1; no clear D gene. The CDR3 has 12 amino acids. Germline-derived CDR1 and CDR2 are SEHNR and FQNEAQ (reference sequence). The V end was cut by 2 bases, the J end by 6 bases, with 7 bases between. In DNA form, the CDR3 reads TGTGCCAGCAGCTTAACCCGGGCTGAAGCTTTCTTT. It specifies CASSLTRAEAFF.

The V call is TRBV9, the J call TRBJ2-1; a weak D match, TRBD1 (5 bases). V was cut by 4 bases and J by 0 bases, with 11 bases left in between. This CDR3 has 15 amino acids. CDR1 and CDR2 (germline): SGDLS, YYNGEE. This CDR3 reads CASSLRASSYNEQFF. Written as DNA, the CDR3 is TGTGCCAGCAGCCTCAGGGCCAGCTCCTACAATGAGCAGTTCTTC.

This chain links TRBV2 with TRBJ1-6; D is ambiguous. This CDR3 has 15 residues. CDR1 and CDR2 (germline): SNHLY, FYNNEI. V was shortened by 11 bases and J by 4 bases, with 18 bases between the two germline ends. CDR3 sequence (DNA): TGTGCCTCTATTCACAGAGGAGTGTATAATTCACCCCTCCACTTT. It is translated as CASIHRGVYNSPLHF.

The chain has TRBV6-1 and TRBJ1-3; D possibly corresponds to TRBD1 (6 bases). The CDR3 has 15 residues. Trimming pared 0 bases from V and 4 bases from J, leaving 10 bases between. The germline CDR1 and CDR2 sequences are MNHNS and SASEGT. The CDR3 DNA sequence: TGTGCCAGCAGTGAAGCTCCAGGGGCCGGAAACACCATATATTTT. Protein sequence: CASSEAPGAGNTIYF.

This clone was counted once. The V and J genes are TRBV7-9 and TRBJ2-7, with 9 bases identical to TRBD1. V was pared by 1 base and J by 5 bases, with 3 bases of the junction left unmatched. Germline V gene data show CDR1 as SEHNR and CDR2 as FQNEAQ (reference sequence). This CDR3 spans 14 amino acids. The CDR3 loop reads CASSLGQGVHEQYF. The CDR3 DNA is TGTGCCAGCAGCTTAGGACAGGGGGTCCACGAGCAGTACTTC.